This TCR beta chain was identified in a study of T cell responses to AZD1222 COVID-19 vaccine. Study observations and caveats: Repertoires were obtained solely post-peak T cell response. Clonal diversity was possibly underestimated; the donors were predominantly white British and more often female. AZD1222 recipients seropositive at baseline numbered only six or seven.

V shed 4 bases, J shed 8 bases, and the junction held 5 bases outside the gene matches. Germline lookup yields CDR1 SGHVS and CDR2 FQNEAQ. This CDR3 contains 14 residues. With respect to this clone: What it recognizes is unknown.

Only in-frame clones appear in the TCRdb table, and some are missing; sequencing was by immunoSEQ multiplex PCR. Of some 83,000 clones listed, approximately 90% are singletons. The chain recombines TRBV7-8 with TRBJ1-4; TRBD1 matches at 9 bases. This clonotype was obtained from an adult in good health. Sequenced material: peripheral blood, taken on day 0 of AZD1222 vaccination. The CDR3 nucleotides read TGTGCCAGCAGCTCCGGGACAGGGAGGGAAAAACTGTTTTTT. Translation gives CASSSGTGREKLFF.